This T cell receptor beta chain appears in the sequencing data of a study of CD8 T cells in Susac syndrome. General observations from the study: Clonal expansion involving Susac CD8+ cells peaked in TEMRA cells and active patients.

The RNA, roughly 0.45 to 1 ug, was put through reverse transcription using random hexamers. Amplification of TCR beta CDR3 by immunoSEQ multiplex PCR spanned 54 Vbeta and 13 Jbeta. TCRdb re-called the immunoSEQ multiplex PCR reads with MiXCR, one entry per CDR3 protein. The data show 85,000 to 130,000 distinct CDR3 sequences, with 94% seen just once and about 0.41% held by the top ten. Of note for this clonotype: The target antigen is unknown.

The patients with Susac syndrome were individuals who fulfilled the recently defined diagnostic criteria for disease that was either definite or probable. Purification of the CD8+ and CD4+ T cells relied on negative isolation, and TEMRA cells underwent FACS enrichment. With V trimmed by 5 bases and J by 3 bases, 6 bases remained unmatched. This CDR3 is built from 14 residues. The sample was CD8+ T cells from PBMCs. The sequence derives from a human donor with Susac syndrome. The chain employs TRBV12-3 or TRBV12-4 and TRBJ1-1; the match to TRBD1 covers 7 bases. CDR3 bases: TGTGCCAGCAGTGTCGACAGGGATGACACTGAAGCTTTCTTT. Translation: CASSVDRDDTEAFF.